Here is one TCR beta chain with its context. The data are from a study of patients and donors after allogeneic stem cell transplantation. TCRdb reprocessed the RT-PCR reads with MiXCR, giving one entry per CDR3 protein. The sample consists of about 400,000 distinct CDR3 sequences, roughly 17% of them appearing once. Germline values: CDR1 LGHNA, CDR2 YNFKEQ. The germline V and J ends were trimmed by 0 bases and 9 bases, with 9 bases remaining between them. There are 13 residues in the CDR3. Material for sequencing was blood, either unsorted or a sorted T cell fraction (not recorded which). The TCR was taken from a human donor who was either an allogeneic HSCT recipient or a stem cell or donor lymphocyte infusion donor (not recorded which). It is not recorded whose cells these are; they may come from a transplant donor. The chain employs TRBV4-2 and TRBJ1-5; weak D call: TRBD1 (5 bases). The CDR3 DNA follows: TGTGCCAGCAGCCAAGATGGCCAGGGGCCCCAGCATTTT. Protein product: CASSQDGQGPQHF.